This TCR beta chain was recovered during a study of blood T cells in healthy people across ages. Looking at the study overall: About one barcoded beta molecule per two T cells came from capture by template switching.

Primers used in a second PCR of about 7 to 12 cycles were a sample-barcoded 5' primer and a J-beta primer mix. TCRdb reprocessed the 5' RACE reads via MiXCR and lists one record per CDR3 protein. The data hold 1.5 million to 2 million distinct CDR3 sequences, with about 50% observed a single time. The CDR3 has 17 residues. The trim removed 4 bases at V and 1 base at J, leaving 8 bases unmatched. The germline V gene encodes CDR1 SQVTM and CDR2 ANQGSEA. The receptor's source is a woman aged 40 to 50 in good health. The V call is TRBV29-1, the J call TRBJ2-4, with 12 bases fitting TRBD2. The specimen sequenced was blood. This CDR3 reads CSVASLAGGRAKNIQYF. CDR3 nucleotide sequence: TGCAGCGTTGCTTCACTAGCGGGGGGCAGGGCCAAAAACATTCAGTACTTC.